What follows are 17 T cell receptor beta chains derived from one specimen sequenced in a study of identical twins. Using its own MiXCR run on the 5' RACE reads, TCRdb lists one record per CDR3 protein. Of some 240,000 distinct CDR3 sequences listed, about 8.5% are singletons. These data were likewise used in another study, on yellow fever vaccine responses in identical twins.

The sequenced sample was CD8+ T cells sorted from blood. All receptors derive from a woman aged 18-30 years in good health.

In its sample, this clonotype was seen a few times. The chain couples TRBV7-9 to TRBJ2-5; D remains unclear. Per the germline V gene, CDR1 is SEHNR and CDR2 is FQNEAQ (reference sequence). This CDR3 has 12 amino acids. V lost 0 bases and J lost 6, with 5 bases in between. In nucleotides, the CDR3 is TGTGCCAGCAGCTTAGCCAAAAAGACCCAGTACTTC. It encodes CASSLAKKTQYF.

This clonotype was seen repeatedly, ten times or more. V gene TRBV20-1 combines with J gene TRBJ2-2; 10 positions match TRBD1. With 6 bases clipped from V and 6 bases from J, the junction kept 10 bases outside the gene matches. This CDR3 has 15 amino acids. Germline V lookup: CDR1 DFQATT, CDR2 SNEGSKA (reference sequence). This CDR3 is CSASGRDRGPGELFF. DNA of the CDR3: TGCAGTGCCAGTGGCCGGGACAGGGGCCCCGGGGAGCTGTTTTTT.

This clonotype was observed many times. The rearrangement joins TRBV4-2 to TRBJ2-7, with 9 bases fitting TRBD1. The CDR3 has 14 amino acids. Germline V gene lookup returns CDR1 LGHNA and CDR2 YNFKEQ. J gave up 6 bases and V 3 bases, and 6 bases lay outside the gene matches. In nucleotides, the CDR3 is TGTGCCAGCAGCCACACAGGGGGCGCGGGCGAGCAGTACTTC. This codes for CASSHTGGAGEQYF.

The CDR3 coding sequence is TGTGCCAGCAGTTTCACAGGGGAAGAGACCCAGTACTTC. This gives the protein CASSFTGEETQYF. This sequence joins TRBV27 and TRBJ2-5, with 7 bases aligning to TRBD1. This CDR3 spans 13 amino acids. The junction had 1 base not matched to a gene; V was cut back by 3 bases and J by 3 bases. CDR1 is MNHEY and CDR2 is SMNVEV in the germline V gene (reference sequence).

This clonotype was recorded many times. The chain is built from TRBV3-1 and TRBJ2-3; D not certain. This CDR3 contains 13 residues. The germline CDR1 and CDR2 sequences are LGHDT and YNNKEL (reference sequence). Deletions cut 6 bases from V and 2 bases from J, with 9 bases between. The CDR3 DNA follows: TGTGCCAGCAGTCGAATATCCACAGATACGCAGTATTTT. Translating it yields CASSRISTDTQYF.

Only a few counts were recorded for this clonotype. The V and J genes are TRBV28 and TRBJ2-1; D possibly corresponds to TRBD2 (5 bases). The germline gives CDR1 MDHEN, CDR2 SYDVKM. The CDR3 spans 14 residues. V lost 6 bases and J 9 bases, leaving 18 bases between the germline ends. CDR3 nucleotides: TGTGCCAGCAGCGAGTTTGCGGGTGCCGGTGAGCAGTTCTTC. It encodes CASSEFAGAGEQFF.

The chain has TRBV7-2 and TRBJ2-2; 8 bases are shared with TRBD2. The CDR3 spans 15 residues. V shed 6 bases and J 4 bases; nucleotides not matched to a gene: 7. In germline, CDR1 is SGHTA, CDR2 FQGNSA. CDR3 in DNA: TGTGCCAGCAGTGGACTAGCTGATTCCACCGGGGAGCTGTTTTTT. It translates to CASSGLADSTGELFF.

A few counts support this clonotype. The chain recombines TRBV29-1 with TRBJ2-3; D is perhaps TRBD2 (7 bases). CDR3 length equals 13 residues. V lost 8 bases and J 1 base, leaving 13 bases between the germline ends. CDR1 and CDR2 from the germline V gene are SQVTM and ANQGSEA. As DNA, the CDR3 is TGCAGCTCCAACGGGGGGCGCACAGATACGCAGTATTTT. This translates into CSSNGGRTDTQYF.

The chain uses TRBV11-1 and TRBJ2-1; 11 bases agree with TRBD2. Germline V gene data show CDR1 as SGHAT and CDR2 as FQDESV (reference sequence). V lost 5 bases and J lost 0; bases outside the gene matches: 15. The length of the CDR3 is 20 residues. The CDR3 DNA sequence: TGTGCCAGCAGCGTCCGAAAAGAGTCGGGACTAGCGGACTCCTACAATGAGCAGTTCTTC. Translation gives CASSVRKESGLADSYNEQFF.

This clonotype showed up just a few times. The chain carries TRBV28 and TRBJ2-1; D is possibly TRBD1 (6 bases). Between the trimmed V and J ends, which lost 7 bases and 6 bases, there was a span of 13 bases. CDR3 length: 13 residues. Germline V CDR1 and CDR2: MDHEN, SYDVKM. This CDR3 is CASTQGVLNEQFF. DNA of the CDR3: TGTGCCAGCACACAGGGTGTTCTCAATGAGCAGTTCTTC. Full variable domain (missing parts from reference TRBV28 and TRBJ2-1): DVKVTQSSRYLVKRTGEKVFLECVQDMDHENMFWYRQDPGLGLRLIYFSYDVKMKEKGDIPEGYSVSREKKERFSLILESASTNQTSMYLCASTQGVLNEQFFGPGTRLTVL.

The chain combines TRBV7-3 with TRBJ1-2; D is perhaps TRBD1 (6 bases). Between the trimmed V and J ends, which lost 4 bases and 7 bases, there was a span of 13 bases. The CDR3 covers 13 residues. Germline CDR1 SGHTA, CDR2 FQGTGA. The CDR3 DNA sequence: TGTGCCAGCAGCTCGGGGACAACCTCTGGCTACACCTTC. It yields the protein CASSSGTTSGYTF.

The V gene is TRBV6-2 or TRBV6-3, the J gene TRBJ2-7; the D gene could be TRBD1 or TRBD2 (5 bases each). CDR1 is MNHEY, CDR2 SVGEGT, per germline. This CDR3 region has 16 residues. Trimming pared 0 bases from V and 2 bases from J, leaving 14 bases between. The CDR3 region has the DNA TGTGCCAGCAGTTACTCTGGGACGAGTTCCGCCTACGAGCAGTACTTC. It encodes CASSYSGTSSAYEQYF.

CDR3 sequence (DNA): TGTGCCAGCAGCACTAAGATCTACGAGCAGTACTTC. Encoded protein: CASSTKIYEQYF. The chain is built from TRBV7-9 and TRBJ2-7; D is undetermined. Per the germline V gene, CDR1 is SEHNR and CDR2 is FQNEAQ (reference sequence). With 5 bases removed from V and 3 bases from J, the gap between germline ends came to 8 bases. This CDR3 contains 12 residues.

The CDR3 nucleotides are TGTGCCAGCAGCTCTATCCGGGACAGGATTACCTACGAGCAGTACTTC. As protein: CASSSIRDRITYEQYF. This chain links TRBV5-8 with TRBJ2-7; 8 bases fit TRBD1. V shed 3 bases, J shed 2 bases, and the junction held 10 bases outside the gene matches. The CDR3 runs to 16 residues. Germline CDR1 and CDR2: SGHTS and YDEGEE.

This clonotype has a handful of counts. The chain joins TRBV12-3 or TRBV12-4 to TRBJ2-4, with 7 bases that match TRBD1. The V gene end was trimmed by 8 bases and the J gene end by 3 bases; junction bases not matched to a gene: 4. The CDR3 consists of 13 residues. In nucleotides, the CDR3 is TGTGCCAGCTCCGGGACAGTCAAAAACATTCAGTACTTC. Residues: CASSGTVKNIQYF.

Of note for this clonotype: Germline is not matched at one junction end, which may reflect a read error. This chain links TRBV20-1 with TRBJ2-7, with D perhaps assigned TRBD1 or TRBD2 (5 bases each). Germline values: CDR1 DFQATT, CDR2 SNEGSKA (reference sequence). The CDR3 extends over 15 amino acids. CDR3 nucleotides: TGCTGTGCTAGAAGTCCTCAGGGAGCCGTTGACGAGCAGTACTTC. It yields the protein CCARSPQGAVDEQYF.

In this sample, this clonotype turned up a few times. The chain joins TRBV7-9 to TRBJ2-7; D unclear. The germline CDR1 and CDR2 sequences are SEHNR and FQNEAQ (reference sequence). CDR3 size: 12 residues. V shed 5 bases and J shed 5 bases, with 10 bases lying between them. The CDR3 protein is CASSPTFNEQYF. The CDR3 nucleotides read TGTGCCAGCAGCCCTACGTTTAACGAGCAGTACTTC.